This T cell receptor beta chain is drawn from a study of blood T cell repertoires in COVID-19. About the study: Donors in the United States, Italy and Spain gave samples during acute or convalescent COVID-19. In each case, the material was cDNA or gDNA derived from T cells, B-cell-depleted T cells, or PBMCs.

In the study's own analysis: Nucleated cell number was recorded as an estimate derived from reference gene primer amplification. Sequencing used immunoSEQ multiplex PCR; TCRdb keeps in-frame clones, though not all of them. V and J calls and clone size are copied from that table; D and trimming were computed from the DNA. The top ten hold 4% to 5% of the sample, which has a few hundred thousand clones, 85% to 90% seen once. The CDR3 contains 13 residues. Source material: peripheral blood. The clonotype comes from a woman aged 40 to 50 who had recovered from COVID-19. The chain has TRBV21-1 and TRBJ2-5; TRBD1, the D gene given by the table, was not confirmed from the DNA. TRBV21-1 is annotated as a pseudogene. As DNA, the CDR3 is TGTGCCGTTGGGACAGGGTGGGAAGAGACCCAGTACTTC. It yields the protein CAVGTGWEETQYF.